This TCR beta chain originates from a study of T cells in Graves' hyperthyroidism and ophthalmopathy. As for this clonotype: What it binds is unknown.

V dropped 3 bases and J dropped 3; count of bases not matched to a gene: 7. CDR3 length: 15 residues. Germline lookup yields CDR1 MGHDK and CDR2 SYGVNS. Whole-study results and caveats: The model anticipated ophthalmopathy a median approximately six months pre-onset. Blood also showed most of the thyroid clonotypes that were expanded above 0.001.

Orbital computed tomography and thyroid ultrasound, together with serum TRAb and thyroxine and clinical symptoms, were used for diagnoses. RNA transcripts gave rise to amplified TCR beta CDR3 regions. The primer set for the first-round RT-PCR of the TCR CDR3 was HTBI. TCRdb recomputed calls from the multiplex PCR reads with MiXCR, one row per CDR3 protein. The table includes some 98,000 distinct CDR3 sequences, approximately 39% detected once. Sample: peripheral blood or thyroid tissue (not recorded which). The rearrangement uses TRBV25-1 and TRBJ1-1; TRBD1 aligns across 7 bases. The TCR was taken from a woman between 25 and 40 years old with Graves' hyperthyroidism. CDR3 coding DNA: TGTGCCAGCAGTGACAAGACAGGGCGTTACACTGAAGCTTTCTTT. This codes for CASSDKTGRYTEAFF.